The 13 T cell receptor beta chains given below trace back to one sample, sequenced in a study of OX40 agonist ivuxolimab in advanced cancers. This table comes from immunoSEQ multiplex PCR, and its TCRdb copy is limited to in-frame clones, with some not included. The sample lists around 53,000 clones, 84% occurring once. The sequenced sample was CD4+ or CD8+ T cells sorted from blood, obtained in a trial of the OX40 agonist ivuxolimab. All receptors come from an adult with an advanced solid tumor such as melanoma, head and neck, liver or kidney cancer.

This clone occurred once. At one of its ends the junction is not consistent with the germline gene, which may arise from a read error. The chain combines TRBV7-7 with TRBJ2-5; D is unresolved. The CDR3 has 14 amino acids. The V gene's germline CDR1 is SSHAT and CDR2 FNYEAQ (reference sequence). DNA of the CDR3: TGTGCTAGCAGCTTAGGCCTAGGCTGGGAGACCCAGTACTTC. Translation gives CASSLGLGWETQYF. Variable domain in full (rest from reference TRBV7-7 and TRBJ2-5): GAGVSQSPRYKVTKRGQDVTLRCDPISSHATLYWYQQALGQGPEFLTYFNYEAQPDKSGLPSDRFSAERPEGSISTLTIQRTEQRDSAMYRCASSLGLGWETQYFGPGTRLLVL.

V usage is TRBV4-2 and J usage is TRBJ1-4; D uncertain. Germline V gene lookup returns CDR1 LGHNA and CDR2 YNFKEQ. The CDR3 is made up of 15 amino acids. V lost 4 bases to trimming and J lost 7 bases, with 16 bases between them. For the CDR3, the DNA is TGTGCCAGCAGCCCGGGCGGCCCCAGCCTTGAAAAACTGTTTTTT. Protein sequence: CASSPGGPSLEKLFF.

This clone was counted a few times. This chain joins TRBV19 and TRBJ2-1; 13 bases agree with TRBD2. V dropped 6 bases and J dropped 6; count of bases not matched to a gene: 5. The CDR3 sequence is 15 residues long. Germline-derived CDR1 and CDR2 are LNHDA and SQIVND (reference sequence). CDR3 amino acids: CASRLTSGGGNEQFF. In DNA form, the CDR3 reads TGTGCCAGTAGGCTTACTAGCGGGGGGGGCAATGAGCAGTTCTTC.

The chain joins TRBV28 to TRBJ2-7; 7 bases line up with TRBD1. With 6 bases clipped from V and 0 bases from J, the junction kept 8 bases outside the gene matches. CDR3 length: 15 residues. Germline loops: CDR1 MDHEN, CDR2 SYDVKM. This chain's CDR3 is CASSLGGRSSYEQYF. The CDR3 coding sequence is TGTGCCAGCAGCCTAGGGGGCAGGAGCTCCTACGAGCAGTACTTC.

The chain employs TRBV29-1 and TRBJ2-2; either TRBD1 or TRBD2 may supply D (6 bases each). Deletions cut 5 bases from V and 8 bases from J, with 15 bases between. The germline gives CDR1 SQVTM, CDR2 ANQGSEA. The CDR3 extends over 13 amino acids. CDR3 in amino acids: CSVRGDLAGELFF. CDR3 DNA sequence: TGCAGCGTTAGGGGGGATCTTGCAGGGGAGCTGTTTTTT.

V gene TRBV9 combines with J gene TRBJ2-5; tentative D call: TRBD2 (6 bases). The CDR3 loop spans 17 amino acids. Germline CDR1 is SGDLS and CDR2 is YYNGEE. The germline V and J ends were trimmed by 3 bases and 1 base, with 19 bases remaining between them. The CDR3 sequence: CASSARARRVGQETQYF. Here the CDR3 DNA reads TGTGCCAGCAGCGCTCGAGCGCGGAGGGTGGGCCAAGAGACCCAGTACTTC.

The chain uses TRBV5-4 and TRBJ2-5; D might be TRBD1 (6 bases). The V gene's germline CDR1 is SGHNT and CDR2 YYREEE (reference sequence). The CDR3 runs 14 residues. V lost 5 bases to trimming and J lost 5 bases, with 16 bases between them. CDR3 coding DNA: TGTGCCAGCAGTTACCAGGGGACGAGGGAGACCCAGTACTTC. Protein sequence: CASSYQGTRETQYF.

The chain uses TRBV19 and TRBJ2-5; 9 positions match TRBD1. Germline V lookup: CDR1 LNHDA, CDR2 SQIVND (reference sequence). V dropped 10 bases and J dropped 3; count of bases not matched to a gene: 6. The CDR3 extends over 13 amino acids. The CDR3 sequence is CATEDRGEETQYF. The CDR3, as DNA: TGTGCCACCGAGGACAGGGGTGAAGAGACCCAGTACTTC. Drawing the rest from reference TRBV19 and TRBJ2-5, the complete variable domain is DGGITQSPKYLFRKEGQNVTLSCEQNLNHDAMYWYRQDPGQGLRLIYYSQIVNDFQKGDIAEGYSVSREKKESFPLTVTSAQKNPTAFYLCATEDRGEETQYFGPGTRLLVL.

The gene calls are TRBV11-2 and TRBJ1-2, with 8 bases that match TRBD1. V dropped 3 bases and J dropped 7; count of bases not matched to a gene: 10. This CDR3 contains 15 residues. Per germline, CDR1 SGHAT and CDR2 FQNNGV. The CDR3 nucleotides read TGTGCCAGCAGCTTGACGGACAGGGTCCTTGGTGGCTACACCTTC. This codes for CASSLTDRVLGGYTF.

This chain links TRBV15 with TRBJ2-4, with D unresolved. The germline V gene has CDR1 LNHNV and CDR2 YYDKDF (reference sequence). The CDR3 has 13 residues. V was clipped by 0 bases and J by 9 bases, with 9 bases between them. The CDR3 DNA follows: TGTGCCACCAGCAGAGATTTCGTCGGCATTCAGTACTTC. It is translated as CATSRDFVGIQYF.

V gene TRBV6-6 combines with J gene TRBJ1-4; TRBD1 matches at 7 bases. The CDR3 runs to 14 residues. CDR1 and CDR2 from the germline V gene are MNHNY and SVGAGI (reference sequence). Trimming took 6 bases from V and 8 from J; bases not matched to a gene: 9. The CDR3 DNA follows: TGTGCCAGCAGCGCCGACAGGGTCGGGGAAAAACTGTTTTTT. This gives the protein CASSADRVGEKLFF.

This chain joins TRBV6-6 and TRBJ1-2, with a weak D call TRBD1 (5 bases). CDR3 size: 13 residues. Germline V gene lookup returns CDR1 MNHNY and CDR2 SVGAGI (reference sequence). V lost 6 bases to trimming and J lost 4 bases, with 12 bases between them. The CDR3 region has the DNA TGTGCCAGCAGATCCAGGGAGGGCTATGGCTACACCTTC. Its protein is CASRSREGYGYTF.

The chain recombines TRBV28 with TRBJ1-5; D perhaps matches TRBD1 (5 bases). Germline assignment: CDR1 MDHEN and CDR2 SYDVKM. The CDR3 totals 14 residues. Trimming removed 2 bases from V and 3 bases from J, with 8 bases in between. For the CDR3, the DNA is TGTGCCAGCAGTTTAAGACAGCCCAATCAGCCCCAGCATTTT. It specifies CASSLRQPNQPQHF.